This passage covers 19 T cell receptor beta chains from one sample sequenced in a study of T cells after yellow fever vaccination. TCRdb independently ran MiXCR on the 5' RACE reads; one entry per CDR3 protein. The repertoire holds 60,000 to 85,000 distinct CDR3 sequences, more than 6.5% seen once, with 37% in the top ten. The source material was CD8+ T cells sorted from PBMCs, sampled roughly 45 days after the first yellow fever vaccination. These receptors were obtained from a man between 18 and 35 years old who received the YFV17D yellow fever vaccine.

This clonotype was recorded many times. This chain connects TRBV10-3 to TRBJ2-3, with D possibly TRBD2 on 6 matching bases. V lost 7 bases to trimming and J lost 3 bases, with 11 bases between them. Germline V gene data show CDR1 as ENHRY and CDR2 as SYGVKD. The CDR3 is 13 amino acids. The CDR3 loop reads CAIMGGDTDTQYF. In nucleotides, the CDR3 is TGTGCCATCATGGGGGGAGATACAGATACGCAGTATTTT.

This clonotype came up many times. V is TRBV5-5 and J is TRBJ2-3, with D uncertain. The CDR3 is 16 residues long. Trimming cost V 4 bases and J 0 bases, with 15 bases left between them. Germline lookup yields CDR1 SGHKS and CDR2 YYEKEE (reference sequence). The CDR3 nucleotides read TGTGCCAGCAGCCCTAGACTGGCTCCTAGCACAGATACGCAGTATTTT. It is translated as CASSPRLAPSTDTQYF.

This clonotype appeared many times. CDR3 sequence reads: CASSRIGGEQYF. The CDR3 nucleotides read TGTGCCAGCAGCCGTATAGGGGGCGAGCAGTACTTC. The chain couples TRBV7-8 to TRBJ2-7, with D tentatively TRBD1 (6 bases). CDR3 length equals 12 residues. V lost 5 bases and J 6 bases, leaving 11 bases between the germline ends. In germline, CDR1 is SGHVS, CDR2 FQNEAQ.

This clonotype has at least ten counts. The V call is TRBV4-2, the J call TRBJ2-5, with D unclear. The CDR3 has 15 residues. The V end was cut by 0 bases, the J end by 6 bases, with 14 bases between. Germline CDR1 reads LGHNA; CDR2 reads YNFKEQ. The CDR3 region has the DNA TGTGCCAGCAGCCAAGACCCAGGTACCGAGAAGACCCAGTACTTC. Protein sequence: CASSQDPGTEKTQYF.

This clonotype was detected many times. The chain links TRBV10-3 to TRBJ2-2; unclear D gene. V gave up 7 bases and J gave up 2 bases, with 11 bases separating them. The CDR3 covers 14 residues. In germline, CDR1 is ENHRY, CDR2 SYGVKD. Here the CDR3 reads CAIMRQPNTGELFF. In DNA form, the CDR3 reads TGTGCCATCATGAGGCAACCAAACACCGGGGAGCTGTTTTTT.

This clonotype showed up many times. The chain joins TRBV4-3 to TRBJ2-3; TRBD1 is a possible D gene (5 bases). The V gene lost 1 base and the J gene lost 2 bases, with 13 bases spanning the gap. The CDR3 contains 16 residues. Germline V gene lookup returns CDR1 LGHNA and CDR2 YSLEER. CDR3 amino acids: CASSQGGRIDTDTQYF. The DNA of the CDR3 is TGCGCCAGCAGCCAAGGGGGCAGAATAGACACAGATACGCAGTATTTT.

This clonotype was detected only a few times. V usage is TRBV29-1 and J usage is TRBJ1-1; weak D call: TRBD1 (5 bases). Looked up from germline, CDR1 is SQVTM and CDR2 is ANQGSEA. The CDR3 runs to 15 residues. Trimming removed 6 bases at V and 3 bases at J, with 20 bases between. CDR3 sequence: CSVTWGSGWDTEAFF. The CDR3 coding sequence is TGCAGCGTGACCTGGGGGAGTGGGTGGGACACTGAAGCTTTCTTT.

This clonotype was picked up many times. This sequence joins TRBV20-1 and TRBJ2-1; 7 bases align to TRBD2. The CDR3 has 15 residues. Germline trimming cut 5 bases from V and 3 bases from J; bases unmatched to any gene: 10. CDR1 is DFQATT and CDR2 is SNEGSKA in the germline V gene (reference sequence). The CDR3 DNA reads TGCAGTGCTCCGTTAGCGGGCATAGACTACAATGAGCAGTTCTTC. This translates into CSAPLAGIDYNEQFF.

The chain recombines TRBV9 with TRBJ2-5; 7 bases align to TRBD1. Germline CDR1 reads SGDLS; CDR2 reads YYNGEE. The CDR3 is made up of 15 amino acids. Trimming at V came to 3 bases and at J to 0 bases, leaving 5 bases not matched to a gene. CDR3 loop: CASSALGTDQETQYF. The DNA for the CDR3 is TGTGCCAGCAGCGCTCTGGGGACAGACCAAGAGACCCAGTACTTC.

This clonotype was found many times. The chain couples TRBV2 to TRBJ2-1; TRBD2 matches at 9 bases. The CDR3 has 13 residues. Germline trimming cut 7 bases from V and 7 bases from J; bases unmatched to any gene: 5. Germline CDR1 SNHLY, CDR2 FYNNEI. This CDR3 is CASNRGGANEQFF. The DNA for the CDR3 is TGTGCCAGCAACCGCGGGGGGGCAAATGAGCAGTTCTTC. Supplemented by reference TRBV2 and TRBJ2-1, the full variable domain reads EPEVTQTPSHQVTQMGQEVILRCVPISNHLYFYWYRQILGQKVEFLVSFYNNEISEKSEIFDDQFSVERPDGSNFTLKIRSTKLEDSAMYFCASNRGGANEQFFGPGTRLTVL.

This clonotype was counted ten times or more. One junction end does not reproduce the germline sequence, and a read error may be involved. The chain combines TRBV20-1 with TRBJ2-5; D gene ambiguous. This CDR3 is built from 11 residues. In germline, CDR1 is DFQATT, CDR2 SNEGSKA (reference sequence). DNA for the CDR3: TGCAGTGCTAGATTCCTAGAACTATACCCCTTC. Residues: CSARFLELYPF.

CDR3 amino acids: CASSLGGRTYEQYV. CDR3 nucleotides: TGTGCCAGCAGCTTGGGGGGACGGACCTACGAGCAGTACGTC. J is TRBJ2-7 and V is TRBV5-6; either TRBD1 or TRBD2 may fit D (5 bases each). CDR3 size: 14 residues. The V gene's germline CDR1 is SGHDT and CDR2 YYEEEE. Trimming took off 0 bases at V and 2 bases at J, with 9 bases between the two ends.

The chain uses TRBV7-9 and TRBJ1-2; TRBD1 agrees at 8 bases. The CDR3 runs to 16 residues. Germline CDR1 and CDR2: SEHNR and FQNEAQ (reference sequence). V shed 6 bases and J 2 bases; nucleotides not matched to a gene: 11. CDR3 in DNA: TGTGCCAGCAGTACCTCCGTGGACAGGGTAAACTATGGCTACACCTTC. This gives the protein CASSTSVDRVNYGYTF.

This clonotype occurred a few times. The genes are TRBV7-8 and TRBJ1-1; 8 bases align to TRBD1. The ends lost 0 bases at V and 2 bases at J; junction bases unmatched: 2. The CDR3 has 15 residues. Germline-derived CDR1 and CDR2 are SGHVS and FQNEAQ. CDR3 DNA: TGTGCCAGCAGCTTAGCGGCAGGGGGCAACACTGAAGCTTTCTTT. The encoded protein is CASSLAAGGNTEAFF. Full variable domain (outside the CDR3, taken from reference TRBV7-8 and TRBJ1-1): GAGVSQSPRYKVAKRGQDVALRCDPISGHVSLFWYQQALGQGPEFLTYFQNEAQLDKSGLPSDRFFAERPEGSVSTLKIQRTQQEDSAVYLCASSLAAGGNTEAFFGQGTRLTVV.

This rearrangement joins TRBV20-1 to TRBJ2-7, with TRBD1 identical over 7 bases. V lost 0 bases to trimming and J lost 7 bases; unmatched junction nucleotides: 6. Germline V lookup: CDR1 DFQATT, CDR2 SNEGSKA (reference sequence). The CDR3 extends over 13 amino acids. The CDR3, as DNA: TGCAGTGCTAGAGAACCTACAGGGGAAGAGCAGTACTTC. This translates into CSAREPTGEEQYF.

V usage is TRBV5-5 and J usage is TRBJ1-3; D not certain. The ends were cut back, 6 bases at V and 4 bases at J, with 14 bases in the middle. The germline gives CDR1 SGHKS, CDR2 YYEKEE (reference sequence). The length of the CDR3 is 14 residues. CDR3 coding DNA: TGTGCCAGCACCACCTATTGGGCCGGAAACACCATATATTTT. It specifies CASTTYWAGNTIYF.

This clonotype was picked up a small number of times. The rearrangement uses TRBV27 and TRBJ2-7, with 7 bases fitting TRBD1. Per the germline V gene, CDR1 is MNHEY and CDR2 is SMNVEV (reference sequence). Losses at the gene ends were 5 bases for V and 4 bases for J; bases not matched to a gene: 5. The CDR3 is made up of 13 amino acids. DNA of the CDR3: TGTGCCAGCAGTCAGTCGGGACAGTACGAGCAGTACTTC. Translated, it gives CASSQSGQYEQYF.

J is TRBJ1-5 and V is TRBV2, with 7 bases matching TRBD1. J lost 3 bases, V lost 8 bases, and 4 bases had no gene match. Looked up from germline, CDR1 is SNHLY and CDR2 is FYNNEI. The CDR3 loop spans 13 amino acids. Here the CDR3 reads CASEDRFNQPQHF. CDR3 sequence (DNA): TGTGCCAGCGAGGACAGGTTCAATCAGCCCCAGCATTTT.

This clonotype was seen at least ten times. The chain has TRBV29-1 and TRBJ2-2; D not resolved. The CDR3 loop spans 12 amino acids. The germline CDR1 and CDR2 sequences are SQVTM and ANQGSEA. Trimming shortened V by 4 bases and J by 4 bases, and 7 bases separated the two germline ends. The CDR3 region has the DNA TGCAGCGTTGTTGGGCCCACCGGGGAGCTGTTTTTT. This codes for CSVVGPTGELFF.